This entry lists 9 T cell receptor beta chains sequenced from one sample in a study of molecular identifiers for immune sequencing clone quantification (dated by TCRdb to 2017 to 2018). Libraries were constructed by PCR. Instrument used: Illumina HiSeq 4000. TCRdb reanalyzed the raw reads on its own, using fastp at Q25 for trimming and MiXCR for clone calling, and kept in-frame beta chains. CDR3 protein duplicates are merged, each entry listing the most common genes and DNA. This sample has approximately 550,000 distinct CDR3 sequences in its table, and about a fifth of those were observed once. 0.84% of the sample is in the top ten clones. The sequenced sample consisted of naive CD8+ T cells from blood, with Jurkat cell RNA spiked in. This sample's cell subset or site label indicates: FACS-sorted CD8+CD4-CCR7+CD45RA+ naive T cells. These receptors all stem from a human donor in good health. Some libraries in this study had Jurkat cell RNA spiked in.

This clonotype was observed at least ten times. This sequence joins TRBV2 and TRBJ1-2, with 7 bases that match TRBD1. Germline V gives CDR1 SNHLY, CDR2 FYNNEI. This CDR3 is 16 amino acids long. J gave up 4 bases and V 6 bases, and 14 bases lay outside the gene matches. DNA of the CDR3: TGTGCCAGCAGAGCTTCCCGGGACAGCACGCTCTATGGCTACACCTTC. Its translation is CASRASRDSTLYGYTF.

This clonotype was recorded once. The chain has TRBV12-3 or TRBV12-4 and TRBJ2-7; D possibly corresponds to TRBD2 (5 bases). There are 14 residues in the CDR3. The V end lost 6 bases, the J end lost 3 bases, and 15 bases lay between the germline ends. The CDR3 bases are TGTGCCAGCAGCGACGGACTGAGAAACTACGAGCAGTACTTC. Protein product: CASSDGLRNYEQYF.

This clonotype turned up a few times. This sequence joins TRBV4-3 and TRBJ2-1; 7 nucleotides agree with TRBD1. Germline CDR1 and CDR2: LGHNA and YSLEER. The junction had 10 bases not matched to a gene; V was cut back by 3 bases and J by 5 bases. There are 16 residues in the CDR3. CDR3 region: CASSHRTGALDNEQFF. The DNA for the CDR3 is TGCGCCAGCAGCCACCGCACAGGGGCCCTCGACAATGAGCAGTTCTTC.

V gene TRBV7-9 combines with J gene TRBJ1-6; D gene ambiguous. Trimming removed 1 base at V and 5 bases at J, with 9 bases between. Germline CDR1 SEHNR, CDR2 FQNEAQ (reference sequence). This CDR3 is built from 15 residues. The CDR3 protein is CASSLVWGDNSPLHF. CDR3 DNA: TGTGCCAGCAGCTTAGTGTGGGGAGATAATTCACCCCTCCACTTT.

Of note for this clonotype: As the CDR3 is not closed by the conserved phenylalanine or tryptophan, this likely results from a read error. The chain recombines TRBV6-5 with TRBJ2-7; 8 bases map to TRBD2. This CDR3 region has 13 residues. V gave up 6 bases and J gave up 6 bases; unmatched junction bases: 7. Germline values: CDR1 MNHEY, CDR2 SVGAGI. The CDR3 region has the DNA TGTGCCAGCAGCCGGGGGGGGGCTAGCGAGCAGTACATC. The encoded protein is CASSRGGASEQYI.

This clonotype has a count of ten or more. The chain has TRBV6-1 and TRBJ1-5; no clear D. The CDR3 has 12 residues. Trimming removed 4 bases from V and 4 bases from J, with 5 bases in between. In germline, CDR1 is MNHNS, CDR2 SASEGT. CDR3 nucleotide sequence: TGTGCCAGCAGTGGAACAAATCAGCCCCAGCATTTT. Encoded protein: CASSGTNQPQHF.

A note on this clonotype: This may stem from a read error, because a much larger clone lies one nucleotide away. The rearrangement links TRBV19 to TRBJ1-1; D perhaps matches TRBD1 (5 bases). Per the germline V gene, CDR1 is LNHDA and CDR2 is SQIVND (reference sequence). V lost 7 bases and J 5 bases, leaving 20 bases between the germline ends. This CDR3 spans 15 amino acids. For the CDR3, the DNA is TGTGCCAGTACCCCCTCCCTGGGGGGGAAAACTGAAGCTTTCTTT. Amino acids: CASTPSLGGKTEAFF.

About this clonotype itself: A much larger clone is a single base away; this may be a read error. The rearrangement joins TRBV7-2 to TRBJ2-7; 7 nucleotides line up with TRBD1. Germline V gene sequence: CDR1 SGHTA, CDR2 FQGNSA. CDR3 length: 14 amino acids. Losses at the gene ends were 5 bases for V and 3 bases for J; bases not matched to a gene: 7. CDR3 residues: CASSDGYRGYEQYF. For the CDR3, the DNA is TGTGCCAGCAGCGACGGCTACAGGGGCTACGAGCAGTACTTC.

There are a few counts of this clonotype. V usage is TRBV5-6 and J usage is TRBJ1-4; maybe TRBD1 (5 bases). This CDR3 has 15 residues. CDR1 and CDR2 (germline): SGHDT, YYEEEE. The V gene lost 5 bases and the J gene lost 0 bases, with 11 bases spanning the gap. CDR3 in amino acids: CASSNRISTNEKLFF. The CDR3 DNA reads TGTGCCAGCAGTAACAGGATTTCAACTAATGAAAAACTGTTTTTT.